This T cell receptor (beta chain) came from a study of cytomegalovirus exposure and HLA in healthy donors. Researchers ran the PCR with 60 Vbeta and 13 Jbeta primers. The method was immunoSEQ multiplex PCR; TCRdb's version includes in-frame clones alone and lacks a portion of them. The sample has approximately 300,000 clones, 84% seen once. As regards this clone: Its matching antigen is unknown.

CDR3 length: 14 residues. With 6 bases clipped from V and 4 bases from J, the junction kept 4 bases outside the gene matches. Germline values: CDR1 SNHLY, CDR2 FYNNEI. General study findings and limits: The authors assumed roughly uniform sequencing depth across donors for presence/absence analyses. In vitro assays verified that a few CMV-associated chains recognized CMV antigens specifically. Highly shared sequence variants in one cluster were likely a sequencing artifact.

This clonotype originated in a middle-aged woman in good health and CMV-seropositive. The sequenced material came from PBMCs. The chain employs TRBV2 and TRBJ1-2; TRBD1 aligns across 11 bases. CDR3 residues: CASRGQGASYGYTF. The CDR3 region has the DNA TGTGCCAGCAGAGGACAGGGGGCCTCCTATGGCTACACCTTC.